This T cell receptor (beta chain) is from a study of low-dose radiotherapy and immunotherapy resistance in tumors (dated by TCRdb to the early 2020s). Describing the broader study: Cohort 1 received 0.5 Gy per fraction every 2 weeks, with a prescribed total PTV dose of 6.5 Gy. Randomization of trial participants into treatment groups was not performed. Cohort 2 received 1 Gy per fraction every two weeks, with a total of 13 Gy over 26 weeks. The translational analysis covered eight patients: three from the first dose cohort and the first five from the second dose cohort. Patients were given nivolumab as a 240 mg flat dose every two weeks and ipilimumab at 1 mg/kg every six weeks, with both drugs delivered intravenously. Every two weeks, patients got intravenous cyclophosphamide at 200 mg/m2, given one day ahead of each radiation and immunotherapy administration. Patients took aspirin 300 mg orally once daily for four cycles, starting on cycle 1 day 1.

Comments on this clonotype: Its antigen specificity is not known. Within one base of it there is no much larger clone, and no base qualities were kept.

First-strand cDNA was synthesized with Superscript III and a set of TRAV- and TRBV-specific primers, covering both TCRalpha and TCRbeta chains. TCRs were amplified with Phusion for approximately 21 PCR cycles, with a constant-region primer paired with the adapter attached to the V primers. The MessageAmp II aRNA Amplification Kit was used to amplify the isolated mRNA, with in vitro transcription run for under 20 hours at 37 degrees C. The Dynabeads mRNA DIRECT Purification Kit was used to isolate mRNA for TCR sequencing. Indexed Illumina adapters were added in a second Phusion PCR of about 26 cycles, and the PCR products were purified with AMPure XP beads. From the authors' description of their analysis: Using custom Perl scripts, TCR sequences that encoded the same protein were pooled, out-of-frame sequences were dropped, and the abundance of each clonotype was calculated. TCR sequences supported by only a single read were excluded from analysis. Repertoire metrics included Shannon entropy, Gini index, clonality, richness, and frequency of TCRs shared between repertoires. TCRdb redid the processing of the public reads, applying fastp at Q25 and MiXCR, and retained in-frame beta chains. Rows with a matching CDR3 protein are joined into one entry that keeps the most common DNA and genes. These V and J calls are TCRdb output, not the study's own analysis. The sample table shows about 9,800 distinct CDR3 sequences, and 40% to 55% are seen once. The ten largest clones take up approximately 6% of the sample.

Donors were enrolled in RACIN, a single-arm phase I dose-escalation trial combining nivolumab, ipilimumab, aspirin, low-dose cyclophosphamide and low-dose radiotherapy. Eligible patients had advanced, TIL-negative solid tumors. The receptor was isolated from a human donor with advanced metastatic prostate, ovarian, gallbladder or colorectal cancer (not recorded which). This table probably holds off-target reads from a library built for another chain.

The DNA sequence reads TGTGCCTGGAGTCCCTTGAACCACGAGCAGTACTTC. Its translation is CAWSPLNHEQYF. The receptor chain draws on TRBV30 and TRBJ2-7, with no reliable assignment of the D segment. CDR1 GTSNPN and CDR2 SVGIG are derived from the germline V gene (reference sequence). From the cysteine through the phenylalanine, the CDR3 covers 12 amino acids. CDR3 DNA only is kept here, 36 bases in frame from base 1. V loses 2 bases, J loses 5 bases, and the germline ends lie 10 bases apart.